This is a list of T cell receptor beta chains from one sample in a study of cytomegalovirus exposure and HLA in healthy donors. Data came from immunoSEQ multiplex PCR; TCRdb stores just in-frame clones and leaves some out. The table shows roughly 160,000 clones, with about four fifths occurring only once. Sequencing was done on a sample of PBMCs. The receptors shown here come from a woman aged 50 to 65 in good health and CMV-seronegative. Each CDR3 is given with its conserved first and last residue. The D gene is left open where the match is weak. Part of the rows lack a size; the others show once, few, many or a class for expanded clones.

j_call | v_call | d_call | clone_size | cdr3_nt | cdr3_aa
TRBJ2-1 | TRBV28 | TRBD1 | - | TGTGCCAGCAGTTCCCCCCGGGGACAGGGGGTCGATGAGCAGTTCTTC | CASSSPRGQGVDEQFF
TRBJ2-7 | TRBV7-2 | TRBD2 | - | TGTGCCAGCAGCTACTCCGGGACTAGCGGTAGCGAGCAGTACTTC | CASSYSGTSGSEQYF
TRBJ1-1 | TRBV4-1 | - | - | TGCGCCAGCAGCCAAGATGGGGGCGGGAGTACTGAAGCTTTCTTT | CASSQDGGGSTEAFF
TRBJ2-3 | TRBV6-5 | TRBD1 | - | TGTGCCAGCAGGGGACAGGACAAGCAGTATTTT | CASRGQDKQYF
TRBJ2-3 | TRBV6-5 | - | - | TGTGCCAGCAGTTCCCCTAGCACAGATACGCAGTATTTT | CASSSPSTDTQYF
TRBJ2-3 | TRBV28 | TRBD2 | - | TGTGCCAGCAGCCCGGGGGGAGCGGATACGCAGTATTTT | CASSPGGADTQYF
TRBJ2-3 | TRBV7-9 | - | - | TGTGCCAGCAGCAACGGACAGACCCAGGGCACAGATACGCAGTATTTT | CASSNGQTQGTDTQYF
TRBJ2-4 | TRBV11-2 | - | few | TGTGCCAGCAGCTTAGCGGGAGAATTGTACTTC | CASSLAGELYF
TRBJ2-5 | TRBV27 | TRBD2 | - | TGTGCCAGCAGTTTAGAATTCGGACTAGCGGGGGGTAAAGAGACTCAGTACTTC | CASSLEFGLAGGKETQYF
TRBJ2-5 | TRBV7-9 | TRBD1 | - | TGTGCCAGCAGCCCAGGGACAGGGGGCCCGGTGGAGACCCAGTACTTC | CASSPGTGGPVETQYF
TRBJ2-5 | TRBV7-9 | - | - | TGTGCCAGCAGCCCCGGGTTTGGAATACAAGAGACCCAGTACTTC | CASSPGFGIQETQYF
TRBJ2-1 | TRBV11-2 | - | - | TGTGCCAGCAGCTTAGCCAGGGTTTTGGATGAGCAGTTCTTC | CASSLARVLDEQFF
TRBJ2-2 | TRBV7-6 | - | - | TGTGCCAGCAGCTTGGGACACAACACCGGGGAGCTGTTTTTT | CASSLGHNTGELFF
TRBJ2-2 | TRBV19 | TRBD1 | - | TGTGCCAGTTATGGGACAGGCACCAACACCGGGGAGCTGTTTTTT | CASYGTGTNTGELFF
TRBJ1-2 | TRBV7-3 | TRBD1 | once | TGTGCCAGCAGCCCCAGCGGTGGGACAGGGGGAGGCTACACCTTC | CASSPSGGTGGGYTF
TRBJ2-7 | TRBV6-5 | TRBD2 | - | TGTGCCAGCAGTCAGACTAGCGGGCGGGCCGACGAGCAGTACTTC | CASSQTSGRADEQYF
TRBJ1-2 | TRBV11-1 | TRBD1 | - | TGTGCCAGCAGCTTAGAAGGGACAGGGGCCTATGGCTACACCTTC | CASSLEGTGAYGYTF
TRBJ2-1 | TRBV6-5 | TRBD1 | - | TGTGCCAGCAGTACCCGGACAGGGCATAACAATGAGCAGTTCTTC | CASSTRTGHNNEQFF
TRBJ2-1 | TRBV7-6 | - | once | TGTGCCAGCAGCCGGGAAGTACCGATCTCCTACAATGAGCAGTTCTTC | CASSREVPISYNEQFF
TRBJ2-1 | TRBV6-5 | TRBD2 | - | TGTGCCAGTTTAGCGGGAGGCTCCTACAATGAGCAGTTCTTC | CASLAGGSYNEQFF
TRBJ1-2 | TRBV6-6 | - | - | TGTGCCAGCAGTTCTTTCTGGAGCTATGGCTACACCTTC | CASSSFWSYGYTF
TRBJ2-1 | TRBV27 | TRBD1 | - | TGTGCCAGCAGTTCGACCGGGACAGAGACTCGAAAGCAGTTCTTC | CASSSTGTETRKQFF
TRBJ1-1 | TRBV4-2 | - | - | TGTGCCAGCAGCCAAAGTACAGGCGTTGTTTCCACTGAAGCTTTCTTT | CASSQSTGVVSTEAFF
TRBJ2-7 | TRBV28 | - | - | TGTGCCAGCAGTTTATTGCAGGGGGGCAAGAAGCAGTACTTC | CASSLLQGGKKQYF
TRBJ1-1 | TRBV2 | - | - | TGTGCCAGCAGGATAGAGGTAACCACTGAAGCTTTCTTT | CASRIEVTTEAFF
TRBJ1-5 | TRBV14 | - | - | TGTGCCAGCAGCCAAGAAAGAGATCAGCCCCAGCATTTT | CASSQERDQPQHF
TRBJ1-5 | TRBV19 | - | - | TGTGCCAGTAGTTTTTATGGAGCAGGGCGCAATCAGCCCCAGCATTTT | CASSFYGAGRNQPQHF
TRBJ1-4 | TRBV25-1 | - | - | TGTGCCAGCAGTGGAGGGCGGAAAATTGTAAATGAAAAACTGTTTTTT | CASSGGRKIVNEKLFF
TRBJ2-7 | TRBV6-1 | - | - | TGTGCCAGCAAGGGGCTAGGGGATGAGCAGTACTTC | CASKGLGDEQYF
TRBJ1-1 | TRBV10-3 | - | - | TGTGCCATCAGTGTAACAGGAATGAACACTGAAGCTTTCTTT | CAISVTGMNTEAFF
TRBJ2-3 | TRBV11-1 | TRBD2 | - | TGTGCCAGCAGCTTACAGGAGCGGGGGGCAGATACGCAGTATTTT | CASSLQERGADTQYF
TRBJ2-7 | TRBV7-2 | TRBD1 | - | TGTGCCAGCAGCATGGGACAGGGGGCCTACGAGCAGTACTTC | CASSMGQGAYEQYF
TRBJ1-1 | TRBV9 | - | - | TGTGCCAGCAGCGTAGCGGGGGGGCGAAACACTGAAGCTTTCTTT | CASSVAGGRNTEAFF
TRBJ2-3 | TRBV7-8 | TRBD2 | - | TGTGCCAGCAGCTCCCGGCAAGCGGGGCCCGCAGATACGCAGTATTTT | CASSSRQAGPADTQYF
TRBJ2-7 | TRBV9 | TRBD2 | - | TGTGCCAGCAGCGTAGCGGCGGGAGGGTACGAGCAGTACTTC | CASSVAAGGYEQYF
TRBJ1-4 | TRBV7-9 | TRBD1 | - | TGTGCCAGCAGCTTGGGGACAGGGGGCTCTTGGAGTGAAAAACTGTTTTTT | CASSLGTGGSWSEKLFF
TRBJ1-1 | TRBV6-1 | TRBD1 | - | TGTGCCAGCACCGCGACAGGGGTGTCTGAAGCTTTCTTT | CASTATGVSEAFF
TRBJ1-1 | TRBV11-2 | TRBD1 | - | TGTGCCAGCAGCTTAACAGGGGGGAACACTGAAGCTTTCTTT | CASSLTGGNTEAFF
TRBJ2-7 | TRBV11-2 | - | - | TGTGCCAGCAGCTCTACCTACGAGCAGTACTTC | CASSSTYEQYF
TRBJ2-5 | TRBV7-2 | TRBD2 | few | TGTGCCAGCTCACTTAGCGGGGGGGCGGAGACCCAGTACTTC | CASSLSGGAETQYF
TRBJ2-7 | TRBV11-3 | - | - | TGTGCCAGCAGCTTGGGCACACAGGGTTACGAGCAGTACTTC | CASSLGTQGYEQYF
TRBJ2-5 | TRBV28 | - | - | TGTGCCAGCAGTACCCGGACTACCCCGGGAGAGACCCAGTACTTC | CASSTRTTPGETQYF
TRBJ2-7 | TRBV2 | TRBD2 | few | TGTGCCAGCAGTGTTGCTAGCGGGAGCTCCTACGAGCAGTACTTC | CASSVASGSSYEQYF
TRBJ1-4 | TRBV14 | - | - | TGTGCCAGCAGCCAAGGAGGGTACGGTGAAAAACTGTTTTTT | CASSQGGYGEKLFF
TRBJ2-3 | TRBV5-1 | TRBD2 | - | TGCGCCAGCAGCTTGGCCCTGGGGGGGGCAGATACGCAGTATTTT | CASSLALGGADTQYF
TRBJ1-4 | TRBV4-3 | - | few | TGCGCCAGCAGCCAAGATGGCAGGGTCGGTGAAAAACTGTTTTTT | CASSQDGRVGEKLFF
TRBJ2-1 | TRBV4-2 | TRBD2 | - | TGTGCCAGCAGCCAAGATCATTCGGGACTAGCGGGAGGACGCTCCTACAATGAGCAGTTCTTC | CASSQDHSGLAGGRSYNEQFF
TRBJ2-2 | TRBV19 | TRBD1 | once | TGTGCCAGTAGTGTTGGGCAGGGGGACACCGGGGAGCTGTTTTTT | CASSVGQGDTGELFF